This T cell receptor beta chain was retrieved from a study of T cell responses to AZD1222 COVID-19 vaccine. Study results and caveats: Spike-specific TCRs gained breadth and depth after people received two AZD1222 doses. Clonal diversity was possibly underestimated; the donors were predominantly white British and more often female. Only five to seven AZD1222 recipients tested seropositive at baseline.

Trimming stripped 5 bases from V and 3 bases from J, with 11 bases between. The CDR3 has 14 residues. Germline V gene data show CDR1 as MNHEY and CDR2 as SMNVEV (reference sequence). A word on this clone: Its antigen is as yet unknown.

Assay: immunoSEQ multiplex PCR; the TCRdb copy retains only in-frame clones and omits some. There are about 190,000 clones in the sample; around 93% occur only once, and roughly 9.2% lies in the top ten. The sequencing used peripheral blood, collected on day 0 of AZD1222 vaccination. The origin of this receptor is an adult in good health. This sequence joins TRBV27 and TRBJ2-4; D call uncertain. The CDR3 bases are TGTGCCAGCAGTCGGTTGATGGGCAAAAACATTCAGTACTTC. It encodes CASSRLMGKNIQYF.